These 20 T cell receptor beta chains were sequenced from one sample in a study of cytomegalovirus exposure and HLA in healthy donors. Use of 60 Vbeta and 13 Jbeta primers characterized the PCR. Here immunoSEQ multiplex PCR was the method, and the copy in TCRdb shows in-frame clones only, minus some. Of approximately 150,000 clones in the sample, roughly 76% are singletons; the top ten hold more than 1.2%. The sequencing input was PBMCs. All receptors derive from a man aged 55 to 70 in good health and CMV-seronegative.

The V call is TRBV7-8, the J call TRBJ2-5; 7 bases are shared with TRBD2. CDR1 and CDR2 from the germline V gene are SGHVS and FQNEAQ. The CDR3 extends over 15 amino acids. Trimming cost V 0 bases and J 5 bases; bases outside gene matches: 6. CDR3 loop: CASSLALAGVETQYF. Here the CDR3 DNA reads TGTGCCAGCAGCTTAGCCCTCGCGGGAGTGGAGACCCAGTACTTC. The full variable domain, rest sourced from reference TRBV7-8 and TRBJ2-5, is GAGVSQSPRYKVAKRGQDVALRCDPISGHVSLFWYQQALGQGPEFLTYFQNEAQLDKSGLPSDRFFAERPEGSVSTLKIQRTQQEDSAVYLCASSLALAGVETQYFGPGTRLLVL.

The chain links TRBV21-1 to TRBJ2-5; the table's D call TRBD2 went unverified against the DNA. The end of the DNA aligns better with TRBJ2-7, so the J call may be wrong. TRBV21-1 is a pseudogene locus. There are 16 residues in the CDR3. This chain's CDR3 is CASSKRAEAGAYEQYF. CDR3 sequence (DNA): TGTGCCAGCAGCAAAAGGGCGGAGGCGGGGGCCTACGAGCAGTACTTC.

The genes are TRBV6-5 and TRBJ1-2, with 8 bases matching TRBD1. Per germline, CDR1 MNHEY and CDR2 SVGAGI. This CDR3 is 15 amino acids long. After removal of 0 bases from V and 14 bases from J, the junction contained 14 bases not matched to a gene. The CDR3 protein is CASSYSNNQGALGTF. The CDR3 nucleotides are TGTGCCAGCAGTTACTCGAATAACCAGGGGGCTCTAGGGACCTTC.

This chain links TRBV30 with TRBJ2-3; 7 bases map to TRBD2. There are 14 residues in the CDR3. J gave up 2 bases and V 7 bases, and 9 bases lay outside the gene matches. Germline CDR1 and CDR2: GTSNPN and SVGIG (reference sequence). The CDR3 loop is CAYSPGGNTDTQYF. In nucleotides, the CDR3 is TGTGCCTACTCCCCGGGGGGAAACACAGATACGCAGTATTTT. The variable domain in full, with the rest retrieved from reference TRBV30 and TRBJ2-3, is SQTIHQWPATLVQPVGSPLSLECTVEGTSNPNLYWYRQAAGRGLQLLFYSVGIGQISSEVPQNLSASRPQDRQFILSSKKLLLSDSGFYLCAYSPGGNTDTQYFGPGTRLTVL.

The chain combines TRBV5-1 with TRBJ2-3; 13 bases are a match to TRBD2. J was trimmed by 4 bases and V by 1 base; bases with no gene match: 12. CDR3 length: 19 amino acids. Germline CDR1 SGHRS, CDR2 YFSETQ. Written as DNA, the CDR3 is TGCGCCAGCAGCTTGTATGAGACTAGCGGGAGGAACCGCCCAGATACGCAGTATTTT. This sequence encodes CASSLYETSGRNRPDTQYF.

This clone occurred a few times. CDR3 sequence: CASSVDGVGGSTDTQYF. The CDR3 coding sequence is TGTGCCAGCAGCGTAGATGGGGTCGGCGGGAGCACAGATACGCAGTATTTT. The rearrangement joins TRBV9 to TRBJ2-3; possible D gene TRBD2, 5 bases. V lost 0 bases and J 0 bases, leaving 14 bases between the germline ends. The CDR3 has 17 amino acids. Germline V gene lookup returns CDR1 SGDLS and CDR2 YYNGEE.

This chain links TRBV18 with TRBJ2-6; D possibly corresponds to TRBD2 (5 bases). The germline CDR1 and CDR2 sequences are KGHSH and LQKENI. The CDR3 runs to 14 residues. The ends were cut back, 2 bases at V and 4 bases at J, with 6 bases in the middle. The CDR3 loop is CASSPERGANVLTF. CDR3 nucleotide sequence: TGTGCCAGCTCACCAGAGCGGGGGGCCAACGTCCTGACTTTC.

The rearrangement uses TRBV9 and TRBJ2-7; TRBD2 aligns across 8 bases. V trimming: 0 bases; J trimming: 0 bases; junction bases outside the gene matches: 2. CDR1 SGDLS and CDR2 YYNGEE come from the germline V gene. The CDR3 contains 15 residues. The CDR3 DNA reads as TGTGCCAGCAGCGTAGATACTAGCGGCTCCTACGAGCAGTACTTC. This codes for CASSVDTSGSYEQYF.

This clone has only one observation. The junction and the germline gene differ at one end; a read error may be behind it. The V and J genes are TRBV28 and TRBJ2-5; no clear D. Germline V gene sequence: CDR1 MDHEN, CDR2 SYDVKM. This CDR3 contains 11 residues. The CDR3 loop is CVSSLLETQYF. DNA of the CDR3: TGTGTCAGCAGTTTACTAGAGACCCAGTACTTC.

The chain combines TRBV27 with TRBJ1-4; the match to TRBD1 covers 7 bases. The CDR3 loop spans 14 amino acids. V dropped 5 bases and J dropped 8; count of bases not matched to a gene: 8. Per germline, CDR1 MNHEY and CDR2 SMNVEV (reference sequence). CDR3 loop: CASSPPGQPEKLFF. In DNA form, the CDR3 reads TGTGCCAGCAGTCCTCCGGGACAGCCCGAAAAACTGTTTTTT. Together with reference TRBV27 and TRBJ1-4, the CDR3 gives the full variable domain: EAQVTQNPRYLITVTGKKLTVTCSQNMNHEYMSWYRQDPGLGLRQIYYSMNVEVTDKGDVPEGYKVSRKEKRNFPLILESPSPNQTSLYFCASSPPGQPEKLFFGSGTQLSVL.

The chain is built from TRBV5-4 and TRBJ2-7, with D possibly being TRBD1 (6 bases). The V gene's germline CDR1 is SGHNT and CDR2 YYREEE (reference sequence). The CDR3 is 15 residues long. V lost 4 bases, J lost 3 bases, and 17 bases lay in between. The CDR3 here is CASSTSQGLNYEQYF. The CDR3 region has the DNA TGTGCCAGCAGCACCAGCCAGGGGCTTAACTACGAGCAGTACTTC.

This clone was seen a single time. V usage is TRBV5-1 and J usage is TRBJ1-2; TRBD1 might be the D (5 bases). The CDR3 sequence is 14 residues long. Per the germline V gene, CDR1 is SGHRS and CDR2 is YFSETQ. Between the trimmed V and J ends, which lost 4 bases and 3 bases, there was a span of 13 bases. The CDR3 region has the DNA TGCGCCAGCAGCCCCCAAGAAGGGGACTATGGCTACACCTTC. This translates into CASSPQEGDYGYTF.

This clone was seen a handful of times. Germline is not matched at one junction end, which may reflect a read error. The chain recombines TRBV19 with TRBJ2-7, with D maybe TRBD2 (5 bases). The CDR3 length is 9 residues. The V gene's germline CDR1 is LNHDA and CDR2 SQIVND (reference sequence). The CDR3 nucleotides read TGTGCCACCTCGGACTCCAACGACTTC. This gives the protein CATSDSNDF.

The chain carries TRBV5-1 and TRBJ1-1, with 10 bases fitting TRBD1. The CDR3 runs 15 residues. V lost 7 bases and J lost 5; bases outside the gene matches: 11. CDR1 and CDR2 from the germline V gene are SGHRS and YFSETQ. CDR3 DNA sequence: TGCGCCAGCTTACCCCGACAGGGGGCAGGGACTGAAGCTTTCTTT. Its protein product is CASLPRQGAGTEAFF.

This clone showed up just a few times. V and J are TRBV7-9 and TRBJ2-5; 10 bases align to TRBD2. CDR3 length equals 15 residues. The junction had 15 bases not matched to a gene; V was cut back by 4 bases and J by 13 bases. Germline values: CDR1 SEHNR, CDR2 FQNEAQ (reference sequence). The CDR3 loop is CASSWGLAPSMVLYF. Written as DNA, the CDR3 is TGTGCCAGCAGCTGGGGACTAGCGCCGAGTATGGTCCTGTACTTC.

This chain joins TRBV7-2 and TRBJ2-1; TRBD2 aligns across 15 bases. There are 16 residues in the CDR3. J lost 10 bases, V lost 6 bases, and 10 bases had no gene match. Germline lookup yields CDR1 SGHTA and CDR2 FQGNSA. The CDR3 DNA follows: TGTGCCAGCAGGGGACCCGGGACTAGCGGGGGGTCCGAGCAGTTCTTC. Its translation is CASRGPGTSGGSEQFF.

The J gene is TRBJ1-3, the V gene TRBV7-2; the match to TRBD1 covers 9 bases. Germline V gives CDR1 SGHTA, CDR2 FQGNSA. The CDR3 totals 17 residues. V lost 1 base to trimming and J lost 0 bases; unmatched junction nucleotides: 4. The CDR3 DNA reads TGTGCCAGCAGCTTAGTCGGGACAGGGTTCTCTGGAAACACCATATATTTT. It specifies CASSLVGTGFSGNTIYF.

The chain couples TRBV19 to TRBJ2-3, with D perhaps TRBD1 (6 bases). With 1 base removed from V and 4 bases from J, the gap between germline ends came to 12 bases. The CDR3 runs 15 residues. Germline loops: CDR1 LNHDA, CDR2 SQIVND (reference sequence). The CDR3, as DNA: TGTGCCAGTAGTATAGCTACAGGGATGGCAGATACGCAGTATTTT. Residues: CASSIATGMADTQYF.

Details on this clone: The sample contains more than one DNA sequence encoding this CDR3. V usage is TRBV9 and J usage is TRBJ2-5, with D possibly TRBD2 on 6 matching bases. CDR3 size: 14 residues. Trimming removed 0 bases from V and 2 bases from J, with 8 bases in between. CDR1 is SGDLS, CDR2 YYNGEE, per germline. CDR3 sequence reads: CASSVAGVQETQYF. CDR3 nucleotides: TGTGCCAGCAGCGTAGCGGGGGTTCAAGAGACCCAGTACTTC.

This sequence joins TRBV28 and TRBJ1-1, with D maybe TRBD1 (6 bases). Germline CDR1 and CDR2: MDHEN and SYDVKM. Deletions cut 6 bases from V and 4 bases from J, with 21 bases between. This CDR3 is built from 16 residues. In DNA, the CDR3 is TGTGCCAGCAGATCTAATCGGGGCAGGGGAACCACTGAAGCTTTCTTT. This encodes CASRSNRGRGTTEAFF.